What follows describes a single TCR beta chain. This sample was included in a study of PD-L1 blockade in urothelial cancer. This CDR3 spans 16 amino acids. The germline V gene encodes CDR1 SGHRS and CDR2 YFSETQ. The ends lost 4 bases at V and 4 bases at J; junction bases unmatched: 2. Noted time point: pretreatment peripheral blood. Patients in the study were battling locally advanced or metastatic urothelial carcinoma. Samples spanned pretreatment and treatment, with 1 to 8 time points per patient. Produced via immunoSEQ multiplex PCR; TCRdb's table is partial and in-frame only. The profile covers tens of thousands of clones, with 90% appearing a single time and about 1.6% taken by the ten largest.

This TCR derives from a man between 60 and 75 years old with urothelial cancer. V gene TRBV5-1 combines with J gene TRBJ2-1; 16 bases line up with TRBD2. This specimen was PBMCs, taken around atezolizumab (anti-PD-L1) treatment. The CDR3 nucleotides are TGCGCCAGCAGCCCGGGACTAGCGGGGGGGTACAATGAGCAGTTCTTC. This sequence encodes CASSPGLAGGYNEQFF.